The 31 T cell receptor beta chains given below trace back to one sample, sequenced in a study of shared clonotypes between healthy human individuals. Libraries were prepared by immunoSEQ multiplex PCR; TCRdb keeps only in-frame clonotypes and omits some of them. The repertoire consists of hundreds of thousands of clones, with around 79% occurring once and the leading ten covering less than 15%. The source material was PBMCs. Source of these receptors: a woman aged 35 to 49 in good health. Some clones in this sample may be carry-over from other donors' samples.

This rearrangement joins TRBV11-2 to TRBJ1-4; unclear D gene. Looked up from germline, CDR1 is SGHAT and CDR2 is FQNNGV. This CDR3 has 14 amino acids. V lost 1 base, J lost 4 bases, and 7 bases lay in between. The CDR3 loop is CASSLGQNNEKLFF. CDR3 in DNA: TGTGCCAGCAGCTTAGGTCAGAATAATGAAAAACTGTTTTTT.

J is TRBJ1-2 and V is TRBV28; a possible D gene is TRBD1 (5 bases). V was trimmed by 7 bases and J by 0 bases, leaving 15 bases between them. The CDR3 has 15 amino acids. Germline CDR1 reads MDHEN; CDR2 reads SYDVKM. The CDR3 sequence: CASTGGAASNYGYTF. CDR3 coding DNA: TGTGCCAGCACAGGAGGGGCAGCTTCTAACTATGGCTACACCTTC.

The chain combines TRBV20-1 with TRBJ2-5, with no clear D. V was trimmed by 7 bases and J by 5 bases, leaving 11 bases between them. The CDR3 covers 11 residues. Germline V gene lookup returns CDR1 DFQATT and CDR2 SNEGSKA (reference sequence). The CDR3 is CSGQLQETQYF. The CDR3 bases are TGCAGTGGCCAGCTGCAGGAGACCCAGTACTTC.

This rearrangement joins TRBV28 to TRBJ2-3; D possibly corresponds to TRBD1 (6 bases). V lost 6 bases to trimming and J lost 0 bases, with 13 bases between them. Germline V gene lookup returns CDR1 MDHEN and CDR2 SYDVKM. The CDR3 totals 15 residues. CDR3 region: CASSPPRGSTDTQYF. CDR3 sequence (DNA): TGTGCCAGCAGCCCACCCAGGGGTAGCACAGATACGCAGTATTTT.

This chain joins TRBV7-2 and TRBJ2-7; D may be TRBD1 (5 bases). The germline gives CDR1 SGHTA, CDR2 FQGNSA. CDR3 length: 14 residues. Trimming removed 2 bases at V and 3 bases at J, with 11 bases between. The CDR3 sequence is CASSLRGGYYEQYF. CDR3 DNA sequence: TGTGCCAGCAGCTTAAGGGGCGGTTACTACGAGCAGTACTTC. Looking up the rest from reference TRBV7-2 and TRBJ2-7 gives the full variable domain: GAGVSQSPSNKVTEKGKDVELRCDPISGHTALYWYRQSLGQGLEFLIYFQGNSAPDKSGLPSDRFSAERTGGSVSTLTIQRTQQEDSAVYLCASSLRGGYYEQYFGPGTRLTVT.

J is TRBJ2-5 and V is TRBV7-2, with TRBD2 matching over 8 bases. Looked up from germline, CDR1 is SGHTA and CDR2 is FQGNSA. V dropped 5 bases and J dropped 11; count of bases not matched to a gene: 13. The CDR3 has 14 residues. Written as DNA, the CDR3 is TGTGCCAGCAGCCCCGGGACTAGGGGTCTCAAGCAGTACTTC. Its translation: CASSPGTRGLKQYF.

The chain links TRBV15 to TRBJ2-7, with D unclear. CDR1 and CDR2 from the germline V gene are LNHNV and YYDKDF (reference sequence). Between the trimmed V and J ends, which lost 4 bases and 5 bases, there was a span of 6 bases. The CDR3 is 11 residues long. The CDR3 region is CATSTRNEQYF. For the CDR3, the DNA is TGTGCCACCAGCACTCGCAACGAGCAGTACTTC.

V and J are TRBV27 and TRBJ1-2; D gene ambiguous. The CDR3 contains 13 residues. The V gene's germline CDR1 is MNHEY and CDR2 SMNVEV (reference sequence). V gave up 10 bases and J gave up 8 bases, with 20 bases separating them. CDR3 in amino acids: CATRDGRLGGYTF. CDR3 in DNA: TGTGCCACCAGAGATGGACGGTTGGGGGGCTACACCTTC.

The rearrangement links TRBV6-4 to TRBJ2-1; 10 bases are a match to TRBD1. Germline assignment: CDR1 MRHNA and CDR2 SNTAGT. The trim removed 3 bases at V and 4 bases at J, leaving 3 bases unmatched. The CDR3 runs 15 residues. CDR3 loop: CASSEDRGSYNEQFF. The CDR3 DNA sequence: TGTGCCAGCAGTGAGGACAGGGGGAGTTACAATGAGCAGTTCTTC.

The chain uses TRBV7-3 and TRBJ1-2, with TRBD1 as a possible D gene (6 bases). Germline V lookup: CDR1 SGHTA, CDR2 FQGTGA. The CDR3 is 16 residues long. V was shortened by 5 bases and J by 1 base, with 17 bases between the two germline ends. The CDR3 DNA reads as TGTGCCAGCAGCCAGGAGGGTGGACAGCTTAACTATGGCTACACCTTC. It is translated as CASSQEGGQLNYGYTF.

The chain has TRBV19 and TRBJ2-6; 9 nucleotides agree with TRBD1. This CDR3 contains 17 residues. V shed 5 bases, J shed 4 bases, and the junction held 9 bases outside the gene matches. Germline CDR1 reads LNHDA; CDR2 reads SQIVND (reference sequence). The CDR3 here is CASSLPRDRAGANVLTF. Here the CDR3 DNA reads TGTGCCAGTAGTCTCCCCCGGGACAGGGCCGGGGCCAACGTCCTGACTTTC.

The rearrangement links TRBV18 to TRBJ1-6; D remains unclear. Deletions cut 5 bases from V and 5 bases from J, with 13 bases between. The CDR3 totals 15 residues. The germline V gene encodes CDR1 KGHSH and CDR2 LQKENI. The CDR3 region is CASSSRTVNNSPLHF. CDR3 coding DNA: TGTGCCAGCTCATCCCGGACGGTTAATAATTCACCCCTCCACTTT.

The genes are TRBV6-1 and TRBJ2-7; D is undetermined. With 10 bases removed from V and 4 bases from J, the gap between germline ends came to 23 bases. The V gene's germline CDR1 is MNHNS and CDR2 SASEGT. This CDR3 comprises 15 residues. For the CDR3, the DNA is TGTGCCATCTCCGTCTGGATTAGCACTGGATACGAGCAGTACTTC. It translates to CAISVWISTGYEQYF.

The chain couples TRBV28 to TRBJ2-5, with D uncertain. Per the germline V gene, CDR1 is MDHEN and CDR2 is SYDVKM. The CDR3 spans 13 residues. Deletions cut 2 bases from V and 3 bases from J, with 7 bases between. The CDR3 bases are TGTGCCAGCAGTTTACCCGGAAAAGAGACCCAGTACTTC. This codes for CASSLPGKETQYF.

This clone showed up just a few times. DNA of the CDR3: TGTGCCAGCGGTGGGGGGAACGAGCAGTACTTC. Its protein is CASGGGNEQYF. The chain uses TRBV6-1 and TRBJ2-7; a possible D gene is TRBD2 (6 bases). V lost 8 bases, J lost 5 bases, and 10 bases lay in between. The CDR3 is 11 residues long. CDR1 is MNHNS and CDR2 is SASEGT in the germline V gene.

The chain couples TRBV19 to TRBJ2-5; D is undetermined. The CDR3 sequence is 16 residues long. Per the germline V gene, CDR1 is LNHDA and CDR2 is SQIVND (reference sequence). Trimming shortened V by 6 bases and J by 5 bases, and 22 bases separated the two germline ends. CDR3 residues: CASSVSDHPSRETQYF. In DNA form, the CDR3 reads TGTGCCAGTAGCGTATCGGACCACCCTTCTCGGGAGACCCAGTACTTC.

The V gene is TRBV12-1, the J gene TRBJ2-7; TRBD1 was called by the table and not checked on the DNA. TRBV12-1 is classified as a pseudogene. CDR3 length equals 15 residues. The CDR3 sequence: CASSFAVRGSYEQYF. Written as DNA, the CDR3 is TGTGCCAGCAGCTTTGCGGTCAGGGGATCCTACGAGCAGTACTTC.

This chain connects TRBV5-6 to TRBJ2-2; 10 bases line up with TRBD2. J was trimmed by 3 bases and V by 3 bases; bases with no gene match: 5. The CDR3 is made up of 16 amino acids. CDR1 and CDR2 from the germline V gene are SGHDT and YYEEEE. For the CDR3, the DNA is TGTGCCAGCAGCTACCTAGCGGGAGAATACACCGGGGAGCTGTTTTTT. This translates into CASSYLAGEYTGELFF.

The chain uses TRBV6-5 and TRBJ2-7, with D perhaps given as TRBD1 or TRBD2 (5 bases each). Germline V gene sequence: CDR1 MNHEY, CDR2 SVGAGI. CDR3 length equals 15 residues. The V end was cut by 6 bases, the J end by 2 bases, with 17 bases between. The CDR3 loop is CASSETGRGTYEQYF. In nucleotides, the CDR3 is TGTGCCAGCAGCGAAACGGGACGCGGAACCTACGAGCAGTACTTC.

The CDR3 nucleotides read TGTGCCAGCAGTTACTCGGCCACAAAGAACACTGAAGCTTTCTTT. Translating gives CASSYSATKNTEAFF. The chain joins TRBV6-6 to TRBJ1-1; D gene unclear. The CDR3 spans 15 residues. Trimming took off 0 bases at V and 1 base at J, with 9 bases between the two ends. The germline CDR1 and CDR2 sequences are MNHNY and SVGAGI (reference sequence).

The DNA for the CDR3 is TGTGCCATCAGTCTCCGGGACAGGGGGGGCTACGAGCAGTACTTC. This gives the protein CAISLRDRGGYEQYF. The chain carries TRBV10-3 and TRBJ2-5, with 11 bases that match TRBD1. The J call may be incorrect, as the DNA end agrees better with TRBJ2-7. This CDR3 is built from 15 residues. CDR1 and CDR2 (germline): ENHRY, SYGVKD.

This clone turned up a few times. This rearrangement joins TRBV4-3 to TRBJ1-6; D is unclear. Trimming removed 4 bases at V and 4 bases at J, with 11 bases between. Germline V gene lookup returns CDR1 LGHNA and CDR2 YSLEER. This CDR3 spans 15 amino acids. The CDR3 protein is CASSPRPGYNSPLHF. The CDR3 DNA reads TGCGCCAGCAGCCCGAGGCCCGGATATAATTCACCCCTCCACTTT.

Notes on this clone: At one end, the junction sequence differs from germline, possibly due to a read error. The chain links TRBV11-1 to TRBJ2-7, with D possibly being TRBD2 (5 bases). The CDR3 length is 15 residues. Per the germline V gene, CDR1 is SGHAT and CDR2 is FQDESV (reference sequence). The CDR3 DNA is TGTGCCAACAGCTTACGCCCGGGTGGAGGTTACGAGCAGTACTTC. As protein: CANSLRPGGGYEQYF.

The V gene is TRBV9, the J gene TRBJ2-7; D is uncertain. V was pared by 0 bases and J by 6 bases, with 10 bases between. Germline V CDR1 and CDR2: SGDLS, YYNGEE. The CDR3 totals 13 residues. The CDR3 coding sequence is TGTGCCAGCAGCGTAGAGGCCATCGGCGAGCAGTACTTC. Residues: CASSVEAIGEQYF. Full variable domain (rest looked up from reference TRBV9 and TRBJ2-7): DSGVTQTPKHLITATGQRVTLRCSPRSGDLSVYWYQQSLDQGLQFLIQYYNGEERAKGNILERFSAQQFPDLHSELNLSSLELGDSALYFCASSVEAIGEQYFGPGTRLTVT.

The genes are TRBV9 and TRBJ2-2; 13 bases align to TRBD2. The J segment lost 4 bases and the V segment lost 1 base, leaving 7 bases of the junction unmatched. Germline V lookup: CDR1 SGDLS, CDR2 YYNGEE. The CDR3 covers 18 residues. Here the CDR3 reads CASSVHPRLAGGTGELFF. In DNA, the CDR3 is TGTGCCAGCAGCGTACACCCGCGACTAGCGGGGGGCACCGGGGAGCTGTTTTTT.

This chain uses TRBV25-1 with TRBJ1-3, with 7 positions matching TRBD1. The CDR3 contains 16 residues. J was trimmed by 4 bases and V by 4 bases; bases with no gene match: 10. Germline V gene data show CDR1 as MGHDK and CDR2 as SYGVNS. The CDR3 DNA reads TGTGCCAGCAGTGGGGTAAACAGGGGATTAGGAAACACCATATATTTT. This encodes CASSGVNRGLGNTIYF.

V gene TRBV18 combines with J gene TRBJ1-3; D gene ambiguous. Germline loops: CDR1 KGHSH, CDR2 LQKENI. Trimming removed 3 bases at V and 1 base at J, with 10 bases between. The CDR3 extends over 15 amino acids. The CDR3, as DNA: TGTGCCAGCTCACCGCGGACGGTTTCTGGAAACACCATATATTTT. It encodes CASSPRTVSGNTIYF.

V gene TRBV9 combines with J gene TRBJ2-7; the D is unclear. Trimming removed 4 bases from V and 2 bases from J, with 19 bases in between. The germline V gene encodes CDR1 SGDLS and CDR2 YYNGEE. The CDR3 has 16 residues. CDR3 coding DNA: TGTGCCAGCAGCCCCCAGCATGGACCTTCAGCCTACGAGCAGTACTTC. It codes for CASSPQHGPSAYEQYF.

This clone was seen just once. The genes are TRBV7-2 and TRBJ2-7, with TRBD2 matching over 8 bases. From germline, CDR1 is SGHTA and CDR2 FQGNSA. The junction had 4 bases not matched to a gene; V was cut back by 5 bases and J by 4 bases. This CDR3 region has 13 residues. The CDR3: CASSSGRGYEQYF. The CDR3 region has the DNA TGTGCCAGCAGCAGCGGGAGAGGGTACGAGCAGTACTTC.

This sequence joins TRBV10-3 and TRBJ1-4, with TRBD1 as a possible D gene (6 bases). This CDR3 comprises 14 residues. The V gene lost 6 bases and the J gene lost 6 bases, with 14 bases spanning the gap. Looked up from germline, CDR1 is ENHRY and CDR2 is SYGVKD. Here the CDR3 DNA reads TGTGCCATCAGCAGGGGCCTTTCGGATGAAAAACTGTTTTTT. It yields the protein CAISRGLSDEKLFF.

This clone occurred many times. This sequence joins TRBV10-3 and TRBJ2-3, with 10 nucleotides matching TRBD2. V gave up 4 bases and J gave up 2 bases; unmatched junction bases: 3. The CDR3 runs to 15 residues. Germline assignment: CDR1 ENHRY and CDR2 SYGVKD. CDR3 DNA: TGTGCCATCAGTGGAGCGGGAGGGCTCACAGATACGCAGTATTTT. As protein: CAISGAGGLTDTQYF.